These T cell receptor beta chains were read from a single sample in a study of blood T cell repertoires in COVID-19. Profiling relied on immunoSEQ multiplex PCR, and the TCRdb table lists in-frame clones only, not all of them. The sample has under 250,000 clones, approximately 84% seen once. The sequencing input was peripheral blood. The receptors shown here come from a woman in her forties or fifties with active or convalescent COVID-19. Both conserved end residues are part of each CDR3. A D gene is named only where the DNA matches it firmly. Part of the rows lack a size; the others show once, few, many or a class for expanded clones.

size: -
length: 17
J: TRBJ2-7
V: TRBV10-3
D: -
DNA: TGTGCCATCAGTGACATTTCAGGGGAGGGACACTCCTACGAGCAGTACTTC
CDR3: CAISDISGEGHSYEQYF

size: -
length: 15
J: TRBJ2-1
V: TRBV4-1
D: TRBD2
DNA: TGCGCCAGCAGCCGACTAGCGGGAGGATTGAATGAGCAGTTCTTC
CDR3: CASSRLAGGLNEQFF

size: few
length: 14
J: TRBJ2-7
V: TRBV5-1
D: TRBD2
DNA: TGCGCCAGCAGCCCTAATAGCGGGGAATACGAGCAGTACTTC
CDR3: CASSPNSGEYEQYF

size: -
length: 13
J: TRBJ1-1
V: TRBV19
D: -
DNA: TGTGCCAGTAGTATACAGGAAAACACTGAAGCTTTCTTT
CDR3: CASSIQENTEAFF

size: -
length: 16
J: TRBJ1-5
V: TRBV19
D: -
DNA: TGTGCCAGTACACCACCTGGAGGGTTCAGCAATCAGCCCCAGCATTTT
CDR3: CASTPPGGFSNQPQHF

size: -
length: 14
J: TRBJ2-7
V: TRBV11-3
D: TRBD2
DNA: TGTGCCAGCAGCTTAGAAGGACTAGCAAGCGAGCAGTACTTC
CDR3: CASSLEGLASEQYF

size: -
length: 11
J: TRBJ2-1
V: TRBV29-1
D: -
DNA: TGCAGCGTTCCAGAAGGGGGTGAGCAGTTCTTC
CDR3: CSVPEGGEQFF

size: -
length: 14
J: TRBJ1-1
V: TRBV7-3
D: -
DNA: TGTGCCAGCAGCTTAAAACATATGAACACTGAAGCTTTCTTT
CDR3: CASSLKHMNTEAFF

size: -
length: 15
J: TRBJ2-2
V: TRBV5-1
D: -
DNA: TGCGCCAGCAGCTTGGGACTAGCGAACACCGGGGAGCTGTTTTTT
CDR3: CASSLGLANTGELFF

size: -
length: 14
J: TRBJ2-7
V: TRBV28
D: TRBD1
DNA: TGTGCCAGCAGTACGGATCACAGGGGACACGAGCAGTACTTC
CDR3: CASSTDHRGHEQYF

size: -
length: 16
J: TRBJ2-1
V: TRBV9
D: -
DNA: TGTGCCAGCAGCGTGGGCCCGACCCTCTCCTACAATGAGCAGTTCTTC
CDR3: CASSVGPTLSYNEQFF

size: -
length: 12
J: TRBJ1-5
V: TRBV28
D: -
DNA: TGTGCCAGCAGTTTATCGCTACCGCCCCAGCATTTT
CDR3: CASSLSLPPQHF

size: -
length: 18
J: TRBJ2-1
V: TRBV14
D: TRBD2
DNA: TGTGCCAGCAGCCAAGATTCGAAACTAGCGGGAGAGGGGAATGAGCAGTTCTTC
CDR3: CASSQDSKLAGEGNEQFF

size: -
length: 13
J: TRBJ2-3
V: TRBV2
D: -
DNA: TGTGCCAGCAGCAGGTCATCAGTAGATACGCAGTATTTT
CDR3: CASSRSSVDTQYF

size: -
length: 15
J: TRBJ1-1
V: TRBV5-4
D: TRBD1
DNA: TGTGCCAGCAGGGGGCAGGGGGCTGGGAACACTGAAGCTTTCTTT
CDR3: CASRGQGAGNTEAFF

size: -
length: 13
J: TRBJ1-2
V: TRBV19
D: -
DNA: TGTGCCAGTACCTACCAGGGTTCGAATGGCTACACCTTC
CDR3: CASTYQGSNGYTF

size: -
length: 15
J: TRBJ1-2
V: TRBV6-6
D: -
DNA: TGTGCCAGCAGTCCCGACCTAACAGGGAGCTATGGCTACACCTTC
CDR3: CASSPDLTGSYGYTF

size: -
length: 16
J: TRBJ2-6
V: TRBV5-1
D: -
DNA: TGCGCCAGCAGCTTGGGCCCGGTGTCTGGGGCCAACGTCCTGACTTTC
CDR3: CASSLGPVSGANVLTF

size: -
length: 19
J: TRBJ2-7
V: TRBV21-1
D: -
DNA: TGTGCCAGCAGCAAAGCGCTGGGGGACAGGGGGATAGGGTCCTACGAGCAGTACTTC
CDR3: CASSKALGDRGIGSYEQYF

size: -
length: 15
J: TRBJ1-6
V: TRBV6-5
D: TRBD1
DNA: TGTGCCAGCAGTTCGGGGACAGCGTATAATTCACCCCTCCACTTT
CDR3: CASSSGTAYNSPLHF

size: -
length: 16
J: TRBJ2-1
V: TRBV7-9
D: TRBD1
DNA: TGTGCCAGCAGCTTGTACCGGGACAGGGGCTACAATGAGCAGTTCTTC
CDR3: CASSLYRDRGYNEQFF

size: -
length: 12
J: TRBJ1-1
V: TRBV10-3
D: -
DNA: TGTGCCATCAGTGGGGGGGTTGCTGAAGCTTTCTTT
CDR3: CAISGGVAEAFF

size: -
length: 12
J: TRBJ1-2
V: TRBV2
D: TRBD1
DNA: TGTGCCAGCAACAGGGGGGTCTATGGCTACACCTTC
CDR3: CASNRGVYGYTF

size: -
length: 17
J: TRBJ1-5
V: TRBV28
D: -
DNA: TGTGCCAGCAGTTTATCAGGGGTCCGCATCGGCAATCAGCCCCAGCATTTT
CDR3: CASSLSGVRIGNQPQHF

size: many
length: 13
J: TRBJ1-4
V: TRBV14
D: -
DNA: TGTGCCAGCAGCCTCAGGGTTGCCGAAAAACTGTTTTTT
CDR3: CASSLRVAEKLFF

size: -
length: 15
J: TRBJ2-7
V: TRBV27
D: TRBD1
DNA: TGTGCCAGCAGTCTCCAGACAGGGGGCCCCTACGAGCAGTACTTC
CDR3: CASSLQTGGPYEQYF

size: -
length: 14
J: TRBJ1-5
V: TRBV11-2
D: -
DNA: TGTGCCAGCAGCTTATTGTCAGGGAATCAGCCCCAGCATTTT
CDR3: CASSLLSGNQPQHF

size: -
length: 15
J: TRBJ2-5
V: TRBV6-5
D: -
DNA: TGTGCCAGCAGTTACTCAACAGGGAGGGGAGAGACCCAGTACTTC
CDR3: CASSYSTGRGETQYF

size: -
length: 15
J: TRBJ2-3
V: TRBV5-5
D: TRBD1
DNA: TGTGCCAGCAGCTTGGGACAGGGAAGCACAGATACGCAGTATTTT
CDR3: CASSLGQGSTDTQYF

size: -
length: 15
J: TRBJ1-4
V: TRBV11-1
D: -
DNA: TGTGCCAGCAGCTTCGGACTGGAAGCTAATGAAAAACTGTTTTTT
CDR3: CASSFGLEANEKLFF

size: -
length: 15
J: TRBJ2-2
V: TRBV2
D: TRBD1
DNA: TGTGCCAGCGGTGGGGACAGGGGGCAATCCGGGGAGCTGTTTTTT
CDR3: CASGGDRGQSGELFF

size: -
length: 12
J: TRBJ1-1
V: TRBV3-1/TRBV3-2
D: TRBD1
DNA: TGTGCCAGCAGCGCCCGACAGGGTGAAGCTTTCTTT
CDR3: CASSARQGEAFF

size: -
length: 17
J: TRBJ2-3
V: TRBV7-9
D: TRBD2
DNA: TGTGCCAGCAGGGGGCTTCGACTAGCGGGGAGGGGAGATACGCAGTATTTT
CDR3: CASRGLRLAGRGDTQYF

size: -
length: 16
J: TRBJ2-2
V: TRBV5-1
D: TRBD1
DNA: TGCGCCAGCAGCCCTTTGACAGGGGGCTTTGCCGGGGAGCTGTTTTTT
CDR3: CASSPLTGGFAGELFF

size: -
length: 16
J: TRBJ1-2
V: TRBV2
D: -
DNA: TGTGCCACAACCCCGACTAGCGGATCCCCTATGGTTGGCTACACCTTC
CDR3: CATTPTSGSPMVGYTF

size: -
length: 12
J: TRBJ1-2
V: TRBV6-6
D: -
DNA: TGTGCCAGCAGTCCGGACATTTATGGCTACACCTTC
CDR3: CASSPDIYGYTF

size: many
length: 14
J: TRBJ1-1
V: TRBV7-9
D: -
DNA: TGTGCCAGCAGCTTGAGCGTTGTGGAATCCGAAGCTTTCTTT
CDR3: CASSLSVVESEAFF

size: -
length: 16
J: TRBJ1-2
V: TRBV19
D: -
DNA: TGTGCCAGTAATGGAGGCAGACTCCCCCCTGACTATGGCTACACCTTC
CDR3: CASNGGRLPPDYGYTF

size: -
length: 15
J: TRBJ1-2
V: TRBV2
D: TRBD1
DNA: TGTGCCAGCAGTGAACCTCCGGGACAGGGATCCGGCTACACCTTC
CDR3: CASSEPPGQGSGYTF

size: -
length: 11
J: TRBJ2-3
V: TRBV28
D: -
DNA: TGTGCCAGCAGCTCCCGGTCGGCGCAGTATTTT
CDR3: CASSSRSAQYF

size: few
length: 11
J: TRBJ1-1
V: TRBV2
D: -
DNA: TGTGCCAGCAGTGAAGCCTCTGAAGCTTTCTTT
CDR3: CASSEASEAFF

size: -
length: 13
J: TRBJ2-5
V: TRBV27
D: -
DNA: TGTGCCAGCAGTCCTAATCCGGAAGAGACCCAGTACTTC
CDR3: CASSPNPEETQYF

size: once
length: 13
J: TRBJ2-5
V: TRBV9
D: -
DNA: TGTGCCAGCAGCGTAGACTTCCAAGAGACCCAGTACTTC
CDR3: CASSVDFQETQYF

size: -
length: 16
J: TRBJ1-2
V: TRBV3-1/TRBV3-2
D: -
DNA: TGTGCCAGCAGCCAAGGGCTCCAGGGTAAAGAGGCTGGCTACACCTTC
CDR3: CASSQGLQGKEAGYTF

size: -
length: 14
J: TRBJ1-2
V: TRBV2
D: TRBD1
DNA: TGTGCCAGCAGCCCCGGGACAGGGGAGGGTGGCTACACCTTC
CDR3: CASSPGTGEGGYTF

size: -
length: 13
J: TRBJ1-2
V: TRBV29-1
D: TRBD1
DNA: TGCAGCGTTAGGGACAGGGGGCTGCATGGCTACACCTTC
CDR3: CSVRDRGLHGYTF

size: -
length: 11
J: TRBJ1-1
V: TRBV12-3/TRBV12-4
D: -
DNA: TGTGCCAGCATATTACAGGGTGAAGCTTTCTTT
CDR3: CASILQGEAFF

size: -
length: 14
J: TRBJ1-1
V: TRBV3-1/TRBV3-2
D: -
DNA: TGTGCCAGCAGCCAAAATTACGGGGGCACTGAAGCTTTCTTT
CDR3: CASSQNYGGTEAFF

size: -
length: 14
J: TRBJ1-4
V: TRBV5-1
D: TRBD1
DNA: TGCGCCAGCAGCTCCGGGACAGAGAACGAAAAACTGTTTTTT
CDR3: CASSSGTENEKLFF

size: -
length: 15
J: TRBJ2-1
V: TRBV5-1
D: TRBD2
DNA: TGCGCCAGTTCGCTAGCGGGGGGGCGGAACAATGAGCAGTTCTTC
CDR3: CASSLAGGRNNEQFF

size: -
length: 15
J: TRBJ2-3
V: TRBV19
D: TRBD2
DNA: TGTGCCAGTAGTCTGGGACTAGCGGGGGGGAATACGCAGTATTTT
CDR3: CASSLGLAGGNTQYF

size: once
length: 16
J: TRBJ1-2
V: TRBV4-2
D: -
DNA: TGTGCCAGCAGCCAAGATGTCGGCGACTCTAACTATGGCTACACCTTC
CDR3: CASSQDVGDSNYGYTF

size: -
length: 16
J: TRBJ2-6
V: TRBV28
D: -
DNA: TGTGCCAGCAGATCAACAACAGGGACCGGGGCCAACGTCCTGACTTTC
CDR3: CASRSTTGTGANVLTF

size: -
length: 16
J: TRBJ1-2
V: TRBV4-2
D: -
DNA: TGTGCCAGCAGCCAAGTTGGAACAGGGCAATATTATGGCTACACCTTC
CDR3: CASSQVGTGQYYGYTF

size: -
length: 15
J: TRBJ1-1
V: TRBV5-4
D: -
DNA: TGTGCCAGCAGCTACCCGGAGGGCCGGGGGACTGAAGCTTTCTTT
CDR3: CASSYPEGRGTEAFF